These 30 T cell receptor beta chains came from one sample sequenced in a study of CD8 T cells in Susac syndrome. Random hexamers served to reverse transcribe roughly 0.45 to 1 ug RNA. TCRdb analysed the immunoSEQ multiplex PCR reads with MiXCR anew, one entry per CDR3 protein. The data show fewer than 150,000 distinct CDR3 sequences, roughly 94% seen once. The sequenced sample was CD8+ T cells from PBMCs. Receptors originate from a human donor in good health.

CDR3 coding DNA: TGTGCCAGCAGCGTAGTATCGGCCCCTACTGAAGCTTTCTTT. Translation: CASSVVSAPTEAFF. The chain carries TRBV9 and TRBJ1-1; unclear D gene. This CDR3 is 14 amino acids long. Trimming removed 0 bases from V and 5 bases from J, with 11 bases in between. The V gene's germline CDR1 is SGDLS and CDR2 YYNGEE. Full variable domain (remainder filled in from reference TRBV9 and TRBJ1-1): DSGVTQTPKHLITATGQRVTLRCSPRSGDLSVYWYQQSLDQGLQFLIQYYNGEERAKGNILERFSAQQFPDLHSELNLSSLELGDSALYFCASSVVSAPTEAFFGQGTRLTVV.

The rearrangement links TRBV27 to TRBJ2-3; D is unclear. CDR3 size: 13 residues. The germline gives CDR1 MNHEY, CDR2 SMNVEV (reference sequence). V shed 2 bases and J shed 4 bases, with 7 bases lying between them. CDR3 sequence reads: CASSLPYADTQYF. In DNA, the CDR3 is TGTGCCAGCAGTTTACCCTACGCAGATACGCAGTATTTT.

The gene calls are TRBV20-1 and TRBJ2-7; TRBD1 agrees at 8 bases. With 5 bases clipped from V and 6 bases from J, the junction kept 6 bases outside the gene matches. CDR1 DFQATT and CDR2 SNEGSKA come from the germline V gene (reference sequence). This CDR3 is 12 amino acids long. CDR3 sequence (DNA): TGCAGTGCTCGGACAGGGTATAGCGAGCAGTACTTC. Translation: CSARTGYSEQYF.

The rearrangement uses TRBV7-9 and TRBJ2-1; unclear D gene. The CDR3 has 15 amino acids. The V gene lost 5 bases and the J gene lost 2 bases, with 13 bases spanning the gap. Germline assignment: CDR1 SEHNR and CDR2 FQNEAQ (reference sequence). The CDR3 sequence: CASSQGQMTYNEQFF. CDR3 DNA sequence: TGTGCCAGCAGCCAAGGGCAAATGACCTACAATGAGCAGTTCTTC. Filled out from reference TRBV7-9 and TRBJ2-1, the complete variable domain reads DTGVSQNPRHKITKRGQNVTFRCDPISEHNRLYWYRQTLGQGPEFLTYFQNEAQLEKSRLLSDRFSAERPKGSFSTLEIQRTEQGDSAMYLCASSQGQMTYNEQFFGPGTRLTVL.

This chain uses TRBV27 with TRBJ1-2; TRBD1 matches 8 bases. V shed 8 bases, J shed 5 bases, and the junction held 4 bases outside the gene matches. CDR3 length equals 12 residues. Germline CDR1 reads MNHEY; CDR2 reads SMNVEV (reference sequence). This CDR3 reads CASSTGAYGYTF. The CDR3 DNA reads as TGTGCCAGCTCGACAGGGGCTTATGGCTACACCTTC.

The CDR3 nucleotides are TGTGCCAGTAGTCTAGGACAGCCCTACGAGCAGTACTTC. It translates to CASSLGQPYEQYF. The chain couples TRBV19 to TRBJ2-7; D possibly corresponds to TRBD1 (6 bases). Trimming took 5 bases from V and 2 from J, leaving 10 bases between them. From germline, CDR1 is LNHDA and CDR2 SQIVND (reference sequence). This CDR3 is 13 amino acids long.

The J gene is TRBJ2-3, the V gene TRBV29-1, with 8 bases matching TRBD1. The CDR3 is 14 residues long. V was clipped by 1 base and J by 4 bases; unmatched bases: 4. CDR1 and CDR2 (germline): SQVTM, ANQGSEA. DNA for the CDR3: TGCAGCGTTGAAGCTGGGACAGGTGCAGATACGCAGTATTTT. This gives the protein CSVEAGTGADTQYF.

The genes are TRBV12-3 or TRBV12-4 and TRBJ2-7; D is uncertain. The CDR3 runs to 12 residues. V was clipped by 4 bases and J by 5 bases, with 9 bases between them. CDR3 sequence (DNA): TGTGCCAGCAGTTGGTCCAGGAACGAGCAGTACTTC. It encodes CASSWSRNEQYF.

The chain is built from TRBV2 and TRBJ2-7, with a tentative D call TRBD1 (5 bases). CDR3 length equals 12 residues. Trimming cost V 5 bases and J 5 bases, with 10 bases left between them. Germline V CDR1 and CDR2: SNHLY, FYNNEI. CDR3 in amino acids: CASSIKGDEQYF. DNA of the CDR3: TGTGCCAGCAGTATAAAAGGGGACGAGCAGTACTTC.

The rearrangement joins TRBV4-1 to TRBJ2-1; D remains unclear. CDR1 and CDR2 from the germline V gene are MGHRA and YSYEKL. The CDR3 spans 15 residues. Trimming took 0 bases from V and 4 from J, leaving 10 bases between them. The CDR3 nucleotides read TGCGCCAGCAGCCAAGATCCCCTGGGGTACAATGAGCAGTTCTTC. This translates into CASSQDPLGYNEQFF.

The chain is built from TRBV27 and TRBJ1-1; D is unclear. Trimming stripped 2 bases from V and 0 bases from J, with 10 bases between. Germline lookup yields CDR1 MNHEY and CDR2 SMNVEV (reference sequence). CDR3 length equals 15 residues. This CDR3 reads CASSLAAEMNTEAFF. In DNA, the CDR3 is TGTGCCAGCAGTTTAGCTGCTGAAATGAACACTGAAGCTTTCTTT.

The genes are TRBV4-3 and TRBJ1-1; no firm D call. Between the trimmed V and J ends, which lost 3 bases and 1 base, there was a span of 9 bases. The CDR3 consists of 14 residues. The germline V gene encodes CDR1 LGHNA and CDR2 YSLEER. The DNA of the CDR3 is TGCGCCAGCAGCCAGCAGCGGACGAACACTGAAGCTTTCTTT. Encoded protein: CASSQQRTNTEAFF.

V is TRBV2 and J is TRBJ2-7; D uncertain. In germline, CDR1 is SNHLY, CDR2 FYNNEI. The germline V and J ends were trimmed by 8 bases and 6 bases, with 14 bases remaining between them. The CDR3 contains 12 residues. The CDR3 loop reads CASVGEPLEQYF. The CDR3 bases are TGTGCCAGCGTAGGAGAGCCCCTCGAGCAGTACTTC.

The V gene is TRBV5-8, the J gene TRBJ1-1; D remains unclear. The CDR3 extends over 12 amino acids. V lost 1 base to trimming and J lost 7 bases, with 8 bases between them. From germline, CDR1 is SGHTS and CDR2 YDEGEE. Written as DNA, the CDR3 is TGTGCCAGCAGCTTGACCGAGAATGAAGCTTTCTTT. This codes for CASSLTENEAFF.

The J gene is TRBJ1-1, the V gene TRBV12-3 or TRBV12-4, with D possibly TRBD1 on 6 matching bases. Trimming took off 6 bases at V and 5 bases at J, with 16 bases between the two ends. This CDR3 is built from 14 residues. The CDR3 region is CASSYTGAWTEAFF. CDR3 nucleotides: TGTGCCAGCAGCTACACGGGGGCCTGGACTGAAGCTTTCTTT.

The V and J genes are TRBV27 and TRBJ2-7; D ambiguous. The ends were cut back, 3 bases at V and 3 bases at J, with 9 bases in the middle. CDR3 size: 13 residues. Germline CDR1 and CDR2: MNHEY and SMNVEV (reference sequence). The CDR3 loop reads CASSFARDYEQYF. CDR3 bases: TGTGCCAGCAGTTTTGCGCGAGACTACGAGCAGTACTTC.

This clonotype was recorded only once. The chain couples TRBV3-1 to TRBJ2-5, with TRBD2 matching 7 bases. Germline CDR1 is LGHDT and CDR2 is YNNKEL (reference sequence). With 5 bases clipped from V and 5 bases from J, the junction kept 14 bases outside the gene matches. The CDR3 is 16 residues long. CDR3: CASSYLFSGMGETQYF. The DNA for the CDR3 is TGTGCCAGCAGCTACCTGTTCAGCGGGATGGGGGAGACCCAGTACTTC.

The chain combines TRBV4-1 with TRBJ2-1; maybe TRBD2 (5 bases). Trimming left V 4 bases short and J 12 bases short, with 10 bases between. Germline CDR1 reads MGHRA; CDR2 reads YSYEKL. The CDR3 length is 11 residues. The CDR3 sequence is CASSLAGTQFF. CDR3 in DNA: TGCGCCAGCAGCCTGGCGGGTACGCAGTTCTTC.

This clonotype came up once. V usage is TRBV2 and J usage is TRBJ2-3; 12 positions match TRBD1. In germline, CDR1 is SNHLY, CDR2 FYNNEI. V shed 8 bases, J shed 4 bases, and the junction held 4 bases outside the gene matches. This CDR3 region has 14 residues. In nucleotides, the CDR3 is TGTGCCAGCGGGACAGGGGGCAGAGCAGATACGCAGTATTTT. Residues: CASGTGGRADTQYF.

The V and J genes are TRBV5-4 and TRBJ2-7; 8 nucleotides align to TRBD1. Germline-derived CDR1 and CDR2 are SGHNT and YYREEE (reference sequence). The junction had 2 bases not matched to a gene; V was cut back by 2 bases and J by 4 bases. The CDR3 contains 13 residues. The CDR3 DNA follows: TGTGCCAGCAGCTTCGGGGACAGGTACGAGCAGTACTTC. Translating it yields CASSFGDRYEQYF.

The chain couples TRBV25-1 to TRBJ1-2; 9 bases agree with TRBD1. V dropped 5 bases and J dropped 3; count of bases not matched to a gene: 4. This CDR3 is 14 amino acids long. Per the germline V gene, CDR1 is MGHDK and CDR2 is SYGVNS. CDR3 sequence: CASSLTGGYYGYTF. CDR3 DNA sequence: TGTGCCAGCAGTCTGACAGGGGGGTACTATGGCTACACCTTC.

The rearrangement links TRBV20-1 to TRBJ2-7; the D gene is possibly TRBD2 (6 bases). The CDR3 has 13 residues. Trimming cost V 2 bases and J 0 bases, with 8 bases left between them. Germline CDR1 and CDR2: DFQATT and SNEGSKA (reference sequence). Written as DNA, the CDR3 is TGCAGTGCTAGACTAGCGATCTCCTACGAGCAGTACTTC. Protein: CSARLAISYEQYF.

The chain is built from TRBV7-9 and TRBJ1-4; D is perhaps TRBD1 (5 bases). V lost 0 bases and J lost 7, with 12 bases in between. Germline V gene data show CDR1 as SEHNR and CDR2 as FQNEAQ (reference sequence). The CDR3 has 15 amino acids. DNA for the CDR3: TGTGCCAGCAGCTTAGCGCTGGGGGTTGGTGAAAAACTGTTTTTT. This encodes CASSLALGVGEKLFF.

V gene TRBV27 combines with J gene TRBJ2-3; 10 nucleotides agree with TRBD2. The V gene end was trimmed by 6 bases and the J gene end by 5 bases; junction bases not matched to a gene: 11. The CDR3 has 16 residues. Germline V gene data show CDR1 as MNHEY and CDR2 as SMNVEV (reference sequence). The CDR3 protein is CASRPGLASHGDTQYF. The CDR3 DNA reads TGTGCCAGCAGGCCGGGACTAGCGTCCCATGGAGATACGCAGTATTTT.

The chain joins TRBV30 to TRBJ2-5, with unresolved D. Germline-derived CDR1 and CDR2 are GTSNPN and SVGIG (reference sequence). The germline V and J ends were trimmed by 4 bases and 2 bases, with 11 bases remaining between them. CDR3 length: 13 amino acids. The CDR3 spells CAWIGDLQETQYF. CDR3 in DNA: TGTGCCTGGATCGGTGACTTGCAAGAGACCCAGTACTTC.

This chain links TRBV30 with TRBJ2-1; 10 nucleotides align to TRBD2. Losses at the gene ends were 1 base for V and 7 bases for J; bases not matched to a gene: 4. Germline values: CDR1 GTSNPN, CDR2 SVGIG (reference sequence). The CDR3 consists of 14 residues. The CDR3 region is CAWSGLSGRNEQFF. The CDR3 nucleotides read TGTGCCTGGAGTGGTCTTAGCGGGAGGAATGAGCAGTTCTTC.

This clonotype was observed once. This chain uses TRBV9 with TRBJ2-1; 13 bases are a match to TRBD2. Germline V lookup: CDR1 SGDLS, CDR2 YYNGEE. CDR3 size: 16 residues. V lost 2 bases to trimming and J lost 9 bases; unmatched junction nucleotides: 8. CDR3 sequence reads: CASSVGTSGINGEQFF. CDR3 DNA: TGTGCCAGCAGCGTCGGGACTAGCGGGATAAACGGTGAGCAGTTCTTC. Based on the CDR3 plus reference TRBV9 and TRBJ2-1, the full variable domain is DSGVTQTPKHLITATGQRVTLRCSPRSGDLSVYWYQQSLDQGLQFLIQYYNGEERAKGNILERFSAQQFPDLHSELNLSSLELGDSALYFCASSVGTSGINGEQFFGPGTRLTVL.

The gene calls are TRBV28 and TRBJ2-1, with 8 bases that match TRBD2. The length of the CDR3 is 14 residues. CDR1 is MDHEN, CDR2 SYDVKM, per germline. V trimming: 6 bases; J trimming: 9 bases; junction bases outside the gene matches: 10. The CDR3 DNA reads TGTGCCAGCAGCGCGCGGGAGGTTGTGCTTGAGCAGTTCTTC. Translating it yields CASSAREVVLEQFF. Complete variable domain (other parts from reference TRBV28 and TRBJ2-1): DVKVTQSSRYLVKRTGEKVFLECVQDMDHENMFWYRQDPGLGLRLIYFSYDVKMKEKGDIPEGYSVSREKKERFSLILESASTNQTSMYLCASSAREVVLEQFFGPGTRLTVL.

A few counts support this clonotype. The CDR3 nucleotides are TGTGCCAGCAGCGATCTAGCGGGAGGGCCGGAGACCCAGTACTTC. It specifies CASSDLAGGPETQYF. The chain joins TRBV7-3 to TRBJ2-5; 12 bases match TRBD2. The CDR3 is made up of 15 amino acids. Germline CDR1 and CDR2: SGHTA and FQGTGA. J gave up 5 bases and V 5 bases, and 6 bases lay outside the gene matches.

The chain combines TRBV18 with TRBJ2-5; 7 positions match TRBD1. Trimming took 3 bases from V and 5 from J; bases not matched to a gene: 9. The CDR3 covers 15 residues. In germline, CDR1 is KGHSH, CDR2 LQKENI. For the CDR3, the DNA is TGTGCCAGCTCACCTGATCCAGGGGGTTCGGAGACCCAGTACTTC. This gives the protein CASSPDPGGSETQYF. Filled out from reference TRBV18 and TRBJ2-5, the complete variable domain reads NAGVMQNPRHLVRRRGQEARLRCSPMKGHSHVYWYRQLPEEGLKFMVYLQKENIIDESGMPKERFSAEFPKEGPSILRIQQVVRGDSAAYFCASSPDPGGSETQYFGPGTRLLVL.